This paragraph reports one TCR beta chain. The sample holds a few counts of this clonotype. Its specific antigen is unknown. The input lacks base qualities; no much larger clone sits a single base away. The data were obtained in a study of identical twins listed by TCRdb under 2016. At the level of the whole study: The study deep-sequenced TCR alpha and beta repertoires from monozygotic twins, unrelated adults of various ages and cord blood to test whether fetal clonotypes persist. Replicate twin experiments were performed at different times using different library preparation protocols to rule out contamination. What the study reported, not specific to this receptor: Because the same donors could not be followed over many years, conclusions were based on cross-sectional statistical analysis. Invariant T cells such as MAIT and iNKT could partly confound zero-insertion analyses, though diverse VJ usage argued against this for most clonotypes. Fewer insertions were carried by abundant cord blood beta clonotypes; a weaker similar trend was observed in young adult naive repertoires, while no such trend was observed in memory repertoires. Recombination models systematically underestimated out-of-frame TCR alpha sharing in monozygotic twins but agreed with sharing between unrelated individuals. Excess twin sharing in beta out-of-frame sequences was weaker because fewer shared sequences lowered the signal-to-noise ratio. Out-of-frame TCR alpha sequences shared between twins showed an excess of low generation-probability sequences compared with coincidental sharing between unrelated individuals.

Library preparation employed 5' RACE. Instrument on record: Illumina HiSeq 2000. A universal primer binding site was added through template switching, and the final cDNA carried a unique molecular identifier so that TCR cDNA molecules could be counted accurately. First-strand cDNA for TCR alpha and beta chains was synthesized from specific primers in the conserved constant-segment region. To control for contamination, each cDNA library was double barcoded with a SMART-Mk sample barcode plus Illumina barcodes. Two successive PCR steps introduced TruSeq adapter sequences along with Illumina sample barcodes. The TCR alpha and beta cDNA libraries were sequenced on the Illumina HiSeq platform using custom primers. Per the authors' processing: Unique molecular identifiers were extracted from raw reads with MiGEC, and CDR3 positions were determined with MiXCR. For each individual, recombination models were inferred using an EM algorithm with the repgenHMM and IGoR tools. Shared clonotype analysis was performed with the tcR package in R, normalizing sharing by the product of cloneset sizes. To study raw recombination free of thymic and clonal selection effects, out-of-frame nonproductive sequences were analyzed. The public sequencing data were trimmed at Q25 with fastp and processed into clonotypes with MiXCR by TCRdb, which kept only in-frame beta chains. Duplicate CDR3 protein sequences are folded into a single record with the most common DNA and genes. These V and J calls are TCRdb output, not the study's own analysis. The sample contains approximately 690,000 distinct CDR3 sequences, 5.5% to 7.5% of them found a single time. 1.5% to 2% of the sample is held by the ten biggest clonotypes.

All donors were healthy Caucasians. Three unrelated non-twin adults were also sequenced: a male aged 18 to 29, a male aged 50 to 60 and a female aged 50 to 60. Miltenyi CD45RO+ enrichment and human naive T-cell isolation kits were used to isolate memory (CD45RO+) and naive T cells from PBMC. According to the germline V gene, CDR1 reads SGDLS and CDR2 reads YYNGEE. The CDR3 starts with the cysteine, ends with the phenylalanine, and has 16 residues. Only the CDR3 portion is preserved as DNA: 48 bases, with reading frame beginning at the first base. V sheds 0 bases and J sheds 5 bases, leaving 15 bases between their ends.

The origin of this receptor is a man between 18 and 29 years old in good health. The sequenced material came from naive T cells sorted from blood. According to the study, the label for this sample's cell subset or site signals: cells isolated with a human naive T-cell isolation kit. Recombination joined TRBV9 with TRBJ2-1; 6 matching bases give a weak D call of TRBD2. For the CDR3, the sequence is CASSVEGGTIHNEQFF. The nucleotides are TGTGCCAGCAGCGTAGAGGGCGGGACCATCCACAATGAGCAGTTCTTC.